This is a list of T cell receptor beta chains from one sample in a study of blood T cell repertoires in COVID-19. The protocol was immunoSEQ multiplex PCR, while the TCRdb copy is restricted to in-frame clones and leaves out a portion. Of some 99,000 clones listed, more than 60% are singletons. Sequences were obtained from peripheral blood. The receptors were sampled from a man between 65 and 80 years old with acute or convalescent COVID-19. The CDR3 runs from the conserved cysteine through the conserved F or W. Fields, in order: J gene, V gene, clone size, D gene, CDR3 DNA, CDR3 protein. A D gene is named only where the DNA matches it firmly. Clone size is given for some rows only: seen once, a few or many times, or a class if the clone is expanded.

>TRBJ2-2|TRBV7-8|-|-
TGTGCCAGCAGCTATCGGGGGAACACCGGGGAGCTGTTTTTT
CASSYRGNTGELFF
>TRBJ2-3|TRBV7-3|-|TRBD2
TGTGCCAGCAGTTCGGGACTAGGCACAGATACGCAGTATTTT
CASSSGLGTDTQYF
>TRBJ2-7|TRBV4-1|many|TRBD2
TGCGCCAGCAGCCCCCAGGGCGCGGGAGCCTCCTACGAGCAGTACTTC
CASSPQGAGASYEQYF
>TRBJ1-4|TRBV27|-|TRBD1
TGTGCCAGCAGTTTAACCCCGGGACAGGGGAACGAAAAACTGTTTTTT
CASSLTPGQGNEKLFF
>TRBJ2-6|TRBV29-1|-|TRBD1
TGCAGCGTTGGGGGCATACAGGGGACAGCCAACGTCCTGACTTTC
CSVGGIQGTANVLTF
>TRBJ2-5|TRBV9|-|-
TGTGCCAGCAGCGTAGATGCGGCATTCGAGACCCAGTACTTC
CASSVDAAFETQYF
>TRBJ2-1|TRBV9|-|-
TGTGCCAGCACCCTGGGGGGGGCGCGTTCCTACAATGAGCAGTTCTTC
CASTLGGARSYNEQFF
>TRBJ1-1|TRBV21-1|-|-
TGTGCTAGCACGCCCTCGGGGGGGAACGGAACCACTGAAGCTTTCTTT
CASTPSGGNGTTEAFF
>TRBJ1-5|TRBV10-3|-|TRBD1
TGTGCCATCAGTGTCTCAGGGGGGAATCAGCCCCAGCATTTT
CAISVSGGNQPQHF
>TRBJ2-3|TRBV11-1|-|TRBD1
TGTGCCAGCAGCACCCGTGGGACAGCCCCAGAGGATACGCAGTATTTT
CASSTRGTAPEDTQYF
>TRBJ1-1|TRBV19|-|-
TGTGCCAGTAGTACTCGCCAGGGAAGAACTGAAGCTTTCTTT
CASSTRQGRTEAFF
>TRBJ2-3|TRBV5-6|-|-
TGTGCCAGCAGCTTGTTCCAGCGGGGCACAGATACGCAGTATTTT
CASSLFQRGTDTQYF
>TRBJ2-7|TRBV6-2/TRBV6-3|many|TRBD1
TGTGCCAGCAGTTACGACAGGGGGTCCCACGAGCAGTACTTC
CASSYDRGSHEQYF
>TRBJ2-3|TRBV20-1|-|-
TGCAGTGCTAGTTGGGCAGGGGGCACAGATACGCAGTATTTT
CSASWAGGTDTQYF
>TRBJ1-5|TRBV3-1/TRBV3-2|-|-
TGTGCCAGCAGTCGACTCGGTCAGCCCCAGCATTTT
CASSRLGQPQHF
>TRBJ1-6|TRBV7-6|once|-
TGTGCCAGCAGCAAGACAGCTGATAATTCACCCCTCCACTTT
CASSKTADNSPLHF
>TRBJ1-2|TRBV5-1|-|-
TGCGCCAGCAGCTTGGGACAGGCTTCTAACTATGGCTACACCTTC
CASSLGQASNYGYTF